This TCR beta chain was found in a study of blood T cell repertoires in COVID-19. Study-wide context: T cells, B-cell-depleted T cells, or PBMCs supplied cDNA or gDNA.

The recovered donors of Cohort 3 showed two negative PCRs, clearance, or symptom resolution. With V trimmed by 5 bases and J by 2 bases, 7 bases remained unmatched. The CDR3 has 17 residues. Looked up from germline, CDR1 is SGHTA and CDR2 is FQGNSA. Study processing details: How many nucleated cells were present was estimated from reference gene primer amplification. Assay: immunoSEQ multiplex PCR; the TCRdb copy retains only in-frame clones and omits some. V, J and clone size are taken as reported in that table, and D and trimming were inferred from the DNA itself. The table lists approximately 160,000 clones, roughly 90% of them singletons.

The sample taken for sequencing was PBMCs or T cells enriched from blood (not recorded which). The sequence derives from a woman aged 45-65 years who had recovered from COVID-19. The chain combines TRBV7-2 with TRBJ1-5; 12 bases agree with TRBD1. CDR3: CASSPGQGAKGNQPQHF. CDR3 DNA: TGTGCCAGCAGCCCGGGACAGGGGGCGAAGGGCAATCAGCCCCAGCATTTT.